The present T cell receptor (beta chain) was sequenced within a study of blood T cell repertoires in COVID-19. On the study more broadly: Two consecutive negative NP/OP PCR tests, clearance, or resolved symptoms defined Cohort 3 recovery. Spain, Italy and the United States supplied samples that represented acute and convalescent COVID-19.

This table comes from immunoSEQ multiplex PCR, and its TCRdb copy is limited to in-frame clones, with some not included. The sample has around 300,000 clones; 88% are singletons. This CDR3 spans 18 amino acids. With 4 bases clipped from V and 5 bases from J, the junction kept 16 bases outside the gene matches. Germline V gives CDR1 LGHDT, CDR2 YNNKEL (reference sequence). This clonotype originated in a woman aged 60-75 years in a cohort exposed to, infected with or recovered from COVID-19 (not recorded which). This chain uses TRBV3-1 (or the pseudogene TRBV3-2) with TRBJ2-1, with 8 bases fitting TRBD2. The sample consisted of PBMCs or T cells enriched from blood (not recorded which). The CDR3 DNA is TGTGCCAGCAGCCCAAAGCGGTCGCGGGAGGATATCCACAATGAGCAGTTCTTC. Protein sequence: CASSPKRSREDIHNEQFF.